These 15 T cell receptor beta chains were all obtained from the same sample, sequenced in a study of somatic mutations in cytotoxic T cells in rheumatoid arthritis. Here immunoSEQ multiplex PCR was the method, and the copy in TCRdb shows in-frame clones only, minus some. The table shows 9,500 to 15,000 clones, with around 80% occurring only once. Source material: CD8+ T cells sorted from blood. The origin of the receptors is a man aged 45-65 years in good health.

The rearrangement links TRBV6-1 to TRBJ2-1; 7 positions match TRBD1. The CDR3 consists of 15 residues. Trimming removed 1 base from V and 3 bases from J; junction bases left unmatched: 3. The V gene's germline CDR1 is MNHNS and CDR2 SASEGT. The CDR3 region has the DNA TGTGCCAGCAGTGAAGAGGCAGGGGGCTACAATGAGCAGTTCTTC. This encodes CASSEEAGGYNEQFF.

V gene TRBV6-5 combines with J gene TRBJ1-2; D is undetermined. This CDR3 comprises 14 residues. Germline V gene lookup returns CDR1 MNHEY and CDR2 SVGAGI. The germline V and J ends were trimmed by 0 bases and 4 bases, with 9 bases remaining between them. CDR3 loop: CASSYSKQSYGYTF. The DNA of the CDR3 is TGTGCCAGCAGTTACTCGAAACAGAGCTATGGCTACACCTTC.

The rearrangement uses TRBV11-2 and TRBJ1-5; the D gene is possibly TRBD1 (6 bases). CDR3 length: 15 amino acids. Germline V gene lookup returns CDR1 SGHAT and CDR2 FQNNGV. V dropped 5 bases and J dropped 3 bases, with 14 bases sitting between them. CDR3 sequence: CASSRSGGHNQPQHF. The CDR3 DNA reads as TGTGCCAGCAGCCGCTCGGGGGGGCACAATCAGCCCCAGCATTTT.

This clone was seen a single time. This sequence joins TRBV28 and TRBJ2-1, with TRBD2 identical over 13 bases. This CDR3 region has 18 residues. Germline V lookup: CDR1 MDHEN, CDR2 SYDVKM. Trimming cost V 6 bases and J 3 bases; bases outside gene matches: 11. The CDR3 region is CASSPTGLAGEYYNEQFF. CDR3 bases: TGTGCCAGCAGCCCAACAGGACTAGCGGGGGAATACTACAATGAGCAGTTCTTC.

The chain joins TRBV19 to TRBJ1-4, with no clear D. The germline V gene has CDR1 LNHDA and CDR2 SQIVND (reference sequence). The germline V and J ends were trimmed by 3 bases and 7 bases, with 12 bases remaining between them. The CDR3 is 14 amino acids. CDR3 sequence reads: CASSIGRTSEKLFF. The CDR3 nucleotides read TGTGCCAGTAGTATCGGCAGAACAAGTGAAAAACTGTTTTTT.

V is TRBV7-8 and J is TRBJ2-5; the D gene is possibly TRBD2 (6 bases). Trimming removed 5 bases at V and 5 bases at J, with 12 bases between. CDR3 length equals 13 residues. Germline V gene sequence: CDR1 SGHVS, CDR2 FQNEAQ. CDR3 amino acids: CASSPRRGETQYF. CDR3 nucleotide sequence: TGTGCCAGCAGCCCCAGACGGGGGGAGACCCAGTACTTC.

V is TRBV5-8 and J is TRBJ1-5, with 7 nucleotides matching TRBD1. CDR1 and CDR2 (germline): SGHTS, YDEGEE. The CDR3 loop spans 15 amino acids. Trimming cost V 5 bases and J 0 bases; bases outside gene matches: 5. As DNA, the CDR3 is TGTGCCAGCAGAGACAGGGCCTATAGCAATCAGCCCCAGCATTTT. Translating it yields CASRDRAYSNQPQHF.

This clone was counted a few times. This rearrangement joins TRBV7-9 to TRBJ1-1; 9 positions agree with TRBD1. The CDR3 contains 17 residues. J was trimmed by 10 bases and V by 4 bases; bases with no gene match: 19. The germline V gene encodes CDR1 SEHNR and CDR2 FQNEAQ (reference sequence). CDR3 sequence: CASSSNQWDRVTNGAFF. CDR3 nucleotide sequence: TGTGCCAGCAGCTCGAACCAATGGGACAGGGTAACTAATGGAGCTTTCTTT.

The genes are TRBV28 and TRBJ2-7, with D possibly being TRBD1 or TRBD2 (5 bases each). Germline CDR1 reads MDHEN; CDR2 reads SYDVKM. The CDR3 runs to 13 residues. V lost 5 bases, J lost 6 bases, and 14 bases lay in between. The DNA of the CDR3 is TGTGCCAGCAGTCTTGGGACCGATATCGAGCAGTACGTC. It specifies CASSLGTDIEQYV.

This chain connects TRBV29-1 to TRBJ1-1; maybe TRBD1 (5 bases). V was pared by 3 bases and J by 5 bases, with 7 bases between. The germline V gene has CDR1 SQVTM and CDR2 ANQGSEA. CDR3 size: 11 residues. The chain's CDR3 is CSVDQGTEAFF. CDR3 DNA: TGCAGCGTTGATCAGGGAACTGAAGCTTTCTTT.

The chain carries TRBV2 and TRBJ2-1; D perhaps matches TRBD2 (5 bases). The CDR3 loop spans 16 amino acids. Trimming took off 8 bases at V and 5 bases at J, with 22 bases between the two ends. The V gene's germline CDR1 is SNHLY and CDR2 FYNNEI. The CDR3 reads CASSPRTIRGHNEQFF. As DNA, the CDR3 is TGTGCCAGCTCTCCAAGGACCATCCGGGGTCACAATGAGCAGTTCTTC.

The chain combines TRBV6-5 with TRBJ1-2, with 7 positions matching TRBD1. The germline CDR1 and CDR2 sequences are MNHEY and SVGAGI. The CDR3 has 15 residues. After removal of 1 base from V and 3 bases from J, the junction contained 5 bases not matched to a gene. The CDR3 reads CASSYYAGGDYGYTF. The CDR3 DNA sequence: TGTGCCAGCAGTTACTACGCAGGGGGGGACTATGGCTACACCTTC.

The CDR3 loop is CASSVLQWGTQYF. CDR3 nucleotide sequence: TGTGCCAGCAGCGTGCTACAGTGGGGTACGCAGTATTTT. The chain recombines TRBV14 with TRBJ2-3; D not resolved. Between the trimmed V and J ends, which lost 5 bases and 8 bases, there was a span of 14 bases. This CDR3 region has 13 residues. The germline V gene has CDR1 SGHDN and CDR2 FVKESK.

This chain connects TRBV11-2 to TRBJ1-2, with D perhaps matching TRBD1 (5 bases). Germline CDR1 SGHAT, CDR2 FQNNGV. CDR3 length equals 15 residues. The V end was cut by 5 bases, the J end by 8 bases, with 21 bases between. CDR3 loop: CASSESAGSPRGYTF. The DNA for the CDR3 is TGTGCCAGCAGCGAATCGGCAGGGTCCCCTAGAGGCTACACCTTC.

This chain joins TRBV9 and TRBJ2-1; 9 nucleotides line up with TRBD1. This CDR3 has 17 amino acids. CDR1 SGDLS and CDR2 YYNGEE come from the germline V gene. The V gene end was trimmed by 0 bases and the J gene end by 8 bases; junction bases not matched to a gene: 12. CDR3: CASSVVPRGQGFDEQFF. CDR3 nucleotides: TGTGCCAGCAGCGTAGTCCCCCGGGGACAGGGTTTTGATGAGCAGTTCTTC.